The source of this T cell receptor (beta chain) is a study of blood T cell repertoires in COVID-19. Study as a whole: Samples representing acute and convalescent COVID-19 were sourced from the United States, Italy and Spain. The analysed material was cDNA or gDNA that came from T cells, B-cell-depleted T cells, or PBMCs.

In the authors' methods: Estimates of nucleated cell counts were drawn from the amplification of reference gene primers. The repertoire was sequenced with immunoSEQ multiplex PCR; TCRdb's copy has only in-frame clones and lacks some. From that table come the V and J calls and clone size; the DNA was used to work out D and trimming. The sample shows 95,000 to 100,000 clones, about 89% of them seen only once. The CDR3 spans 14 residues. The ends were cut back, 5 bases at V and 1 base at J, with 8 bases in the middle. Germline loops: CDR1 SGHTA, CDR2 FQGTGA. For this clone: Within the sample, other DNA sequences also encode this same CDR3.

The sequencing sample was made of peripheral blood. The V gene is TRBV7-3, the J gene TRBJ2-2; D gene ambiguous. The sequence was collected from a woman aged 25 to 39 with acute or convalescent COVID-19. CDR3 protein: CASSLRQNTGELFF. The DNA of the CDR3 is TGTGCCAGCAGCCTAAGACAGAACACCGGGGAGCTGTTTTTT.